The T cell receptor (beta chain) under discussion was sequenced for a study of T cells in Graves' hyperthyroidism and ophthalmopathy. As for the study in general: Peripheral blood specimens were obtained at initial diagnosis, prior to any treatment.

This clonotype was found many times. The V end was cut by 3 bases, the J end by 9 bases, with 15 bases between. CDR3 length: 14 amino acids. Germline V gives CDR1 MDHEN, CDR2 SYDVKM. Researchers amplified the TCR beta CDR3 regions from RNA transcripts. The HTBI primer set served for first-round RT-PCR of the TCR CDR3. TCRdb reprocessed the multiplex PCR reads with MiXCR, giving one entry per CDR3 protein. The sample shows almost 600,000 distinct CDR3 sequences, approximately 15% of them seen only once. The sequence was obtained from a woman aged 25 to 39 with Graves' hyperthyroidism that later progressed to Graves' ophthalmopathy. The chain employs TRBV28 and TRBJ2-1; D may be TRBD1 (5 bases). Sample: blood. CDR3 DNA sequence: TGTGCCAGCAGTTTCAAGCTAGAGGACATTGAGCAGTTCTTC. This sequence encodes CASSFKLEDIEQFF. Supplemented by reference TRBV28 and TRBJ2-1, the full variable domain reads DVKVTQSSRYLVKRTGEKVFLECVQDMDHENMFWYRQDPGLGLRLIYFSYDVKMKEKGDIPEGYSVSREKKERFSLILESASTNQTSMYLCASSFKLEDIEQFFGPGTRLTVL.